This T cell receptor (beta chain) was profiled in a study of Ad26.COV2.S vaccination and SARS-CoV-2 variants (dated by TCRdb to 2020 to 2022). Regarding the complete study: Donors in the vaccine arm were drawn from COV1001, a phase I-IIa trial of Ad26.COV2.S in healthy adults that was multicentre, randomized, double-blind and placebo-controlled. Ad26.COV2.S was administered intramuscularly at 5 x 10^10 or 1 x 10^11 viral particles, either as a single shot or as two shots given 56 days apart. TCRbeta repertoire sequencing served as the tool for gauging how specific and how broad the SARS-CoV-2-reactive T cell receptors were following Ad26.COV2.S vaccination. The TCR-sequenced set comprised around 30 samples: roughly 19 Ad26.COV2.S vaccine recipients, 5 placebo recipients and 8 SARS-CoV-2 convalescent individuals. Participants in the trial were split at random into five groups of five each, receiving low-dose or high-dose Ad26.COV2.S once or twice, or else placebo on both occasions. Investigators did not know the trial group allocation while performing experiments and assessing outcomes.

Its CDR3 holds 15 amino acids, cysteine through phenylalanine. Just CDR3 DNA is preserved here, 45 bases in frame from base 1. Between the V and J ends, shortened by 2 bases and 2 bases respectively, the junction contains 9 bases. As encoded in the germline V gene, CDR1 is MGHDK while CDR2 is SYGVNS. To note about this clone: This clone's antigen is unknown. No base quality values were provided; no much bigger clone lies one nucleotide off.

What the study reported, not specific to this receptor: After vaccination, substantial breadth of spike-specific CD8+ and CD4+ T cell responses was reported. Ad26.COV2.S recipients had higher spike-specific TCR breadth than placebo recipients (P = 0.0014). Comparable non-spike TCR breadth was observed between vaccine and placebo recipients, consistent with only spike being contained in the vaccine. The study was not powered for comparison of responses between vaccine doses or regimens. According to the authors, total T cell responses may have been underestimated by the TCR breadth and depth analyses.

In the paper's terms, the treatment or condition label means: some 20 received Ad26.COV2.S at low or high dose, single or two shots; 5 received placebo; per-sample allocation not given. For vaccine and placebo recipients, the sequenced repertoires came from samples collected on day 63 after the first injection. Cohort 1b enrolled 25 to 30 adults aged 18-55 years at a single site in Boston, USA, between 29 July and 7 August 2020. Ad26.COV2.S was a replication-incompetent adenovirus type 26 vector that expressed a prefusion-stabilized SARS-CoV-2 spike protein derived from the original Wuhan strain. TCRbeta CDR3 regions were sequenced with the immunoSEQ Assay. After extraction, genomic DNA underwent amplification by bias-controlled multiplex PCR, followed by high-throughput sequencing. As for the original processing: Collapsing and filtering of sequences were performed to quantify the absolute abundance of each unique TCRbeta CDR3 region. T cell fraction was estimated by normalizing TCRbeta template counts to usable DNA, with usable DNA measured through amplification of reference genes found in all nucleated cells. Repertoire TCRs were annotated as SARS-CoV-2-specific by exact matching of V gene, CDR3 amino acid sequence and J gene to a known reactive TCR set. MIRA supplied the reference SARS-CoV-2 TCR set, which was filtered for enrichment in COVID-19-positive ImmuneCODE repertoires so that public or cross-reactive TCRs were removed. Based on the MIRA antigens, annotated TCRs were further analysed at the level of specific ORF or position within ORF. Breadth was defined as the number of annotated unique rearrangements divided by the total number of unique productive rearrangements, and depth was defined as the summed frequency of the annotated unique rearrangements. Two-sided Wilcoxon rank-sum tests were used to compare TCR breadth between groups. TCRdb carries this immuneACCESS record with in-frame sequences only. Its versions omit some clonotypes, under half of them owing to an unresolved V gene in the studies checked, with the rest unexplained. V and J calls and clone size follow that table, whereas D and trimming were derived from the DNA. For this sample the table gives around 240,000 clones, of which roughly 90% were detected only once. 9.5% to 12% of the sample goes to the ten largest clones.

The TCR comes from a person between 18 and 60 years old who received the Ad26.COV2.S COVID-19 vaccine or a placebo. Here the chain combines TRBV25-1 and TRBJ2-2; the D segment could be TRBD2, given 6 matching bases. Sample: peripheral blood, taken in a trial of Ad26.COV2.S vaccine versus placebo. The CDR3 has the sequence CASSEPGDNTGELFF. The DNA is as follows: TGTGCCAGCAGTGAACCGGGGGACAACACCGGGGAGCTGTTTTTT.